Listed below are T cell receptor beta chains from one sample, sequenced in a study of T cells in Graves' hyperthyroidism and ophthalmopathy. One entry per CDR3 protein results from TCRdb running MiXCR on the multiplex PCR reads. The table lists hundreds of thousands of distinct CDR3 sequences, about 14% of them singletons. Specimen: blood. Receptors originate from a man between 50 and 59 years old with Graves' ophthalmopathy. Both conserved end residues are part of each CDR3. A D gene is named only where the DNA matches it firmly. Expanded clones get a size class; other rows say once, few or many, or leave the size out.

few	TRBJ1-4	NA	TRBV6-1	CASTKTGEGLFF	TGTGCCAGCACCAAAACCGGGGAGGGACTGTTTTTT
NA	TRBJ2-3	TRBD2	TRBV20-1	CSETSGGFRDTQYF	TGCAGCGAGACTAGCGGGGGATTTAGGGATACGCAGTATTTT
few	TRBJ2-3	TRBD2	TRBV5-4	CASSLAGGRPDTQYF	TGTGCCAGCAGCCTAGCGGGAGGGCGTCCAGATACGCAGTATTTT
NA	TRBJ2-3	NA	TRBV5-1	CASSLAGPTDTQYF	TGCGCCAGCAGCTTAGCGGGCCCCACAGATACGCAGTATTTT
NA	TRBJ2-5	TRBD2	TRBV11-2	CASSLGSAGGYQETQYF	TGTGCCAGCAGCTTAGGGTCAGCGGGAGGATACCAAGAGACCCAGTACTTC
few	TRBJ2-1	TRBD2	TRBV12-3/TRBV12-4	CASSFIAGSYNEQFF	TGTGCCAGCAGTTTCATAGCGGGTAGTTACAATGAGCAGTTCTTC
many	TRBJ2-7	TRBD1	TRBV30	CAWDRGRGGEQYF	TGTGCCTGGGACAGGGGGAGAGGCGGCGAGCAGTACTTC
many	TRBJ2-7	TRBD1	TRBV14	CASSQGQGRYEQYF	TGTGCCAGCAGCCAGGGACAGGGGCGCTACGAGCAGTACTTC
few	TRBJ2-7	TRBD1	TRBV29-1	CSVDRGSYEQYF	TGCAGCGTCGACAGGGGCTCCTACGAGCAGTACTTC
NA	TRBJ2-5	NA	TRBV20-1	CSAETQETQYF	TGCAGTGCAGAAACCCAAGAGACCCAGTACTTC
many	TRBJ2-5	TRBD2	TRBV28	CASSLGTSGRMSVRETQYF	TGTGCCAGCAGTTTAGGGACTAGCGGGAGGATGAGCGTGAGAGAGACCCAGTACTTC